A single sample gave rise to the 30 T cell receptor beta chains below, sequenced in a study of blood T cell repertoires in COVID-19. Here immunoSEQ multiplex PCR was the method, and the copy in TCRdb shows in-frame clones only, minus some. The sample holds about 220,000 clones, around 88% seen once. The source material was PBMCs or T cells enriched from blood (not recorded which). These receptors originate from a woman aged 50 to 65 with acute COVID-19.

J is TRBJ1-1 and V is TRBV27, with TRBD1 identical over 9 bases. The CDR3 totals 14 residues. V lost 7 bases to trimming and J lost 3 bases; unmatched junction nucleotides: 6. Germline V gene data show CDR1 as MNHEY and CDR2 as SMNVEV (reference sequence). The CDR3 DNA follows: TGTGCCAGCAAGACAGGGGGTTTATACACTGAAGCTTTCTTT. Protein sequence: CASKTGGLYTEAFF.

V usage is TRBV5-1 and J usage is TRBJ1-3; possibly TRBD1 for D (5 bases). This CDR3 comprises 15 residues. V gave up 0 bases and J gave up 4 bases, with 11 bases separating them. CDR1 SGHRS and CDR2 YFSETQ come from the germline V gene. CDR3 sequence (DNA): TGCGCCAGCAGCTTGGCTGGGGCGCAAGGAAACACCATATATTTT. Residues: CASSLAGAQGNTIYF. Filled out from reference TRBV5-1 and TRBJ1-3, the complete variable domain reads KAGVTQTPRYLIKTRGQQVTLSCSPISGHRSVSWYQQTPGQGLQFLFEYFSETQRNKGNFPGRFSGRQFSNSRSEMNVSTLELGDSALYLCASSLAGAQGNTIYFGEGSWLTVV.

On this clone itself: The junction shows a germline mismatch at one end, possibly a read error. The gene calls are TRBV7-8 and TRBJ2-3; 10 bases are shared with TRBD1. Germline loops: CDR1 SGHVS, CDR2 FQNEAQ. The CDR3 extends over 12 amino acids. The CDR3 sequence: CASRLDRGQVDF. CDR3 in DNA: TGTGCCAGCAGACTTGACAGGGGGCAAGTTGATTTT. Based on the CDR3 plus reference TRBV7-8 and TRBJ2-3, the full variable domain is GAGVSQSPRYKVAKRGQDVALRCDPISGHVSLFWYQQALGQGPEFLTYFQNEAQLDKSGLPSDRFFAERPEGSVSTLKIQRTQQEDSAVYLCASRLDRGQVDFGPGTRLTVL.

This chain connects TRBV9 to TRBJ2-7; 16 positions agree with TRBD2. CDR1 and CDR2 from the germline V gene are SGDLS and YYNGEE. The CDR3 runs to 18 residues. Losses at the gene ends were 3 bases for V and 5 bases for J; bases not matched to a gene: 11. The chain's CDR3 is CASSDGTSGRDRKDEQYF. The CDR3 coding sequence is TGTGCCAGCAGCGACGGGACTAGCGGGAGGGATCGGAAGGACGAGCAGTACTTC.

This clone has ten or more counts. This CDR3 reads CATSDRTVPTGELFF. The CDR3 DNA reads TGTGCCACCAGTGATCGGACAGTTCCCACCGGGGAGCTGTTTTTT. This chain connects TRBV24-1 to TRBJ2-2; D perhaps matches TRBD1 (6 bases). The CDR3 totals 15 residues. The germline V gene has CDR1 KGHDR and CDR2 SFDVKD. V was cut by 3 bases and J by 4 bases, with 11 bases left in between.

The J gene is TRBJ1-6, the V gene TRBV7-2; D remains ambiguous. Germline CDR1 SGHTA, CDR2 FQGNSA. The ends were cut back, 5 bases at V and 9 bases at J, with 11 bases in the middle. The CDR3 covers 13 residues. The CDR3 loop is CASSNSRSSPLHF. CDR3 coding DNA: TGTGCCAGCAGCAACTCTAGGAGTTCACCCCTCCACTTT.

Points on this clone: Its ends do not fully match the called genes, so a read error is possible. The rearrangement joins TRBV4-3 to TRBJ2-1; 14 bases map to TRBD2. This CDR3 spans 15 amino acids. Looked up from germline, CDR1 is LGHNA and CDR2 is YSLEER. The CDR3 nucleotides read TGCGCCAGCAGTCAAGGACTAGCGGGAGGAGGTGAGCAGTTCTTC. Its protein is CASSQGLAGGGEQFF.

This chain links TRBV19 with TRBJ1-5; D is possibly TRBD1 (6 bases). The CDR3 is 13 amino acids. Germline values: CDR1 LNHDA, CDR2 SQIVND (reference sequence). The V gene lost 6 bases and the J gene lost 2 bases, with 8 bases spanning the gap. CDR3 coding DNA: TGTGCCAGTAGACAGGGAGGCAATCAGCCCCAGCATTTT. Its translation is CASRQGGNQPQHF.

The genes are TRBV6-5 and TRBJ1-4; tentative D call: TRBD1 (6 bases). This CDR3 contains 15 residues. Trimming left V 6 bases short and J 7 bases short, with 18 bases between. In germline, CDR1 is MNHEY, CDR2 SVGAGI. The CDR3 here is CASSQHREGGEKLFF. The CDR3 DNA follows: TGTGCCAGCAGCCAACACCGGGAGGGGGGTGAAAAACTGTTTTTT.

The CDR3 loop is CASSFYTGTTSGGYTF. The CDR3 nucleotides are TGTGCCAGCAGCTTCTACACCGGGACAACTTCGGGTGGCTACACCTTC. This rearrangement joins TRBV7-2 to TRBJ1-2, with D possibly being TRBD1 (6 bases). V dropped 3 bases and J dropped 7 bases, with 21 bases sitting between them. Germline V CDR1 and CDR2: SGHTA, FQGNSA. CDR3 length equals 16 residues.

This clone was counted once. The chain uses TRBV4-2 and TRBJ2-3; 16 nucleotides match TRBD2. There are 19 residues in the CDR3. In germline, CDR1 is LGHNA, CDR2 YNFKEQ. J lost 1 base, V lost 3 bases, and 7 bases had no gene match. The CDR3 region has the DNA TGTGCCAGCAGCCATTGGGGGACTAGCGGGAGGGCTGGCACAGATACGCAGTATTTT. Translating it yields CASSHWGTSGRAGTDTQYF.

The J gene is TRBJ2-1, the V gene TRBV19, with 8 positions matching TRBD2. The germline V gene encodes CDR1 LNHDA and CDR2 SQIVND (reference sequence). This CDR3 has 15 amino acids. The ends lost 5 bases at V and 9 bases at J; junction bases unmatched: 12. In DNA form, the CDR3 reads TGTGCCAGTAGTTTTCTCGGGGGCACTAGCGGTGAGCAGTTCTTC. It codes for CASSFLGGTSGEQFF.

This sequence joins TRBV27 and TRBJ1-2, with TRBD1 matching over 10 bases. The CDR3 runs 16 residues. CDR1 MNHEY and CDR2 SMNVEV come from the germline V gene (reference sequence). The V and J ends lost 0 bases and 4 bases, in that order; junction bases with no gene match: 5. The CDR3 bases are TGTGCCAGCAGTTTATCGGGACAGGGGCCTCCCTATGGCTACACCTTC. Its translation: CASSLSGQGPPYGYTF.

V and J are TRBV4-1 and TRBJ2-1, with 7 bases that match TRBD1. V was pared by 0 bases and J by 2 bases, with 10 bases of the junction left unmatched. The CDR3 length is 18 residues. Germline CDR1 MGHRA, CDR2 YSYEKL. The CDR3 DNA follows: TGCGCCAGCAGCCAAGAAGTCCCCGGGACAGAGGCCTACAATGAGCAGTTCTTC. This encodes CASSQEVPGTEAYNEQFF.

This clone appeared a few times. CDR3 nucleotide sequence: TGCAGTGCTAGAATTGGAGGGCCCCAGCATTTT. The encoded protein is CSARIGGPQHF. The chain employs TRBV20-1 and TRBJ1-5; unclear D gene. The CDR3 runs 11 residues. CDR1 and CDR2 from the germline V gene are DFQATT and SNEGSKA (reference sequence). Trimming cost V 2 bases and J 9 bases, with 8 bases left between them.

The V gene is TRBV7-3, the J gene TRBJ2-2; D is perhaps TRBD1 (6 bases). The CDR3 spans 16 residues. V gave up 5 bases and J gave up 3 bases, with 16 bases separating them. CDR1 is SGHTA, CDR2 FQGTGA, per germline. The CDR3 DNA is TGTGCCAGCAGCATAGGACAGAGGGCTGACACCGGGGAGCTGTTTTTT. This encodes CASSIGQRADTGELFF.

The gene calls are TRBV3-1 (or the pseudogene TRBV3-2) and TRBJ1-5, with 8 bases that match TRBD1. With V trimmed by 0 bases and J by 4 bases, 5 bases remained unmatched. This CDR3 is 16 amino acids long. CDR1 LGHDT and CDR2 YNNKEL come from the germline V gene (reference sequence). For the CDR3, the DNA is TGTGCCAGCAGCCAAGATAACGGACAGGGAAATCAGCCCCAGCATTTT. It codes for CASSQDNGQGNQPQHF.

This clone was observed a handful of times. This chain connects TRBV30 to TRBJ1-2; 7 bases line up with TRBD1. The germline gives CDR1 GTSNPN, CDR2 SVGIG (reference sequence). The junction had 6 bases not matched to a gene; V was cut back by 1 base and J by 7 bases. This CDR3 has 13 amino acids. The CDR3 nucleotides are TGTGCCTGGAGTGCCGGGACAGATACTGGCTACACCTTC. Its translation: CAWSAGTDTGYTF.

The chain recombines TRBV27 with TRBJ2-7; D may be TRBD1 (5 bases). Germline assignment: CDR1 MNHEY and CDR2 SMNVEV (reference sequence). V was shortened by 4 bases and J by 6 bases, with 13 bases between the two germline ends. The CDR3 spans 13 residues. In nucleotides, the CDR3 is TGTGCCAGCAGTTCCAGACAGAGGACCGAGCAGTACTTC. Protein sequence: CASSSRQRTEQYF.

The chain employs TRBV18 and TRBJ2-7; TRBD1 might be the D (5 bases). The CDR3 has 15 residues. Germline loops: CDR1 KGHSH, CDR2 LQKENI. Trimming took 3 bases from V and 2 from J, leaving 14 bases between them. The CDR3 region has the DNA TGTGCCAGCTCACCGGGGCTAGGGGCGACCTACGAGCAGTACTTC. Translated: CASSPGLGATYEQYF.

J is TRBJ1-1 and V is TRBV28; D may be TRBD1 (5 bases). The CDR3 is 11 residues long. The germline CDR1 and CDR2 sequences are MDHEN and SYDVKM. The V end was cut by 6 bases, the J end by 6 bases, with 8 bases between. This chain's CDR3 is CASSDSSEAFF. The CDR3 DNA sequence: TGTGCCAGCAGCGACAGTTCTGAAGCTTTCTTT.

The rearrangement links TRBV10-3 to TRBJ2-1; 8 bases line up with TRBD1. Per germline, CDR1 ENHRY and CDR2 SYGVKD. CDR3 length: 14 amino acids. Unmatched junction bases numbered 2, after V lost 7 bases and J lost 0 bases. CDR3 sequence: CAIKGQASYNEQFF. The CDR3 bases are TGTGCCATCAAGGGACAGGCCTCCTACAATGAGCAGTTCTTC.

CDR3 nucleotides: TGTGCCAGCAGGCCGGGACAACCTGGGAATGAGCAGTTCTTC. This sequence encodes CASRPGQPGNEQFF. This chain joins TRBV6-6 and TRBJ2-1; D possibly corresponds to TRBD1 (6 bases). The V end was cut by 6 bases, the J end by 7 bases, with 16 bases between. Germline V gene data show CDR1 as MNHNY and CDR2 as SVGAGI (reference sequence). This CDR3 has 14 residues.

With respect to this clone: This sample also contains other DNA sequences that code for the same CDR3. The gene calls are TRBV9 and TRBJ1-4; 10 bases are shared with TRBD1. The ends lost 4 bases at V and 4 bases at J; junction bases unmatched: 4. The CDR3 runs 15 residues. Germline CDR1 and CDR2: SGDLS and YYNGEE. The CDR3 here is CASSPRDRGNEKLFF. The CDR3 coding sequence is TGTGCCAGCAGCCCCCGGGACAGGGGTAATGAAAAACTGTTTTTT.

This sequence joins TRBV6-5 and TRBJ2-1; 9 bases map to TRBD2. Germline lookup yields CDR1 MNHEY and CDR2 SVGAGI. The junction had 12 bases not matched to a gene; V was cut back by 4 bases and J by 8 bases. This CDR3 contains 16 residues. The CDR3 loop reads CASSSAGGGGAYEQFF. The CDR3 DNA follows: TGTGCCAGCAGTTCCGCGGGGGGGGGAGGAGCATATGAGCAGTTCTTC.

In DNA, the CDR3 is TGTGCCAGCAGCTTGGCCAGGGTAGGGTGGGGACAGCCCCAGCATTTT. Residues: CASSLARVGWGQPQHF. The chain carries TRBV5-8 and TRBJ1-5, with D possibly TRBD1 on 5 matching bases. The CDR3 contains 16 residues. Trimming removed 0 bases from V and 7 bases from J, with 17 bases in between. In germline, CDR1 is SGHTS, CDR2 YDEGEE.

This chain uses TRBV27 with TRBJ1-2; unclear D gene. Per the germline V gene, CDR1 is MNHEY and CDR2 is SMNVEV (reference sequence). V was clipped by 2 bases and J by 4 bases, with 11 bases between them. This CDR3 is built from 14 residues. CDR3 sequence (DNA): TGTGCCAGCAGTTTAGACGGCTCTAGCTATGGCTACACCTTC. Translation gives CASSLDGSSYGYTF.

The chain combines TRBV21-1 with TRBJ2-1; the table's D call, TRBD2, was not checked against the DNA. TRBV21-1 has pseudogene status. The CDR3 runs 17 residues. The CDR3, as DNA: TGTGCCAGCAGCAAATCTAGCGGGAGGGCATATGGGAATGAGCAGTTCTTC. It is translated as CASSKSSGRAYGNEQFF.

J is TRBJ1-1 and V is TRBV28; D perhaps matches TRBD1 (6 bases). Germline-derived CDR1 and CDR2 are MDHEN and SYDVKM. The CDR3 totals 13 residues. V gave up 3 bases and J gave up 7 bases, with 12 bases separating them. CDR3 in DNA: TGTGCCAGCAGTTTTGGGGGCACTCTTGAAGCTTTCTTT. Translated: CASSFGGTLEAFF.

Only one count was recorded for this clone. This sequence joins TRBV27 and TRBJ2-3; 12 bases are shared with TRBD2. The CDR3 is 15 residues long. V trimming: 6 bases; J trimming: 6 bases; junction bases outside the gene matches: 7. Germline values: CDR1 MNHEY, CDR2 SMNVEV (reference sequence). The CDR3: CASRSTSGSLDTQYF. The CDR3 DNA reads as TGTGCCAGCAGGTCGACTAGCGGGAGCCTCGATACGCAGTATTTT.